The rows below give T cell receptor beta chains drawn from one sample of a study of cytomegalovirus exposure and HLA in healthy donors. Some clones are missing from TCRdb's copy, which holds only in-frame ones; the method was immunoSEQ multiplex PCR. The sample has 76,000 or so clones, less than 80% seen once. Sequencing used PBMCs. All receptors come from a woman aged 40 to 49 in good health and CMV-seropositive. Both conserved end residues are part of each CDR3.

CDR3 protein: CASSYSMGSYGYTF
V gene: TRBV6-5
J gene: TRBJ1-2

CDR3 protein: CSVEDWGRAADF
V gene: TRBV29-1
J gene: TRBJ2-7

CDR3 protein: CASSPLLAGAPRGNEQFF
V gene: TRBV13
J gene: TRBJ2-1

CDR3 protein: CAWGQTNYGYTF
V gene: TRBV30
J gene: TRBJ1-2

CDR3 protein: CASADRGGTEAFF
V gene: TRBV28
J gene: TRBJ1-1

CDR3 protein: CASSLSGGGYNSPLHF
V gene: TRBV7-2
J gene: TRBJ1-6

CDR3 protein: CASSPDFGNTEAFF
V gene: TRBV4-2
J gene: TRBJ1-1

CDR3 protein: CASSQIPGENEQYF
V gene: TRBV4-3
J gene: TRBJ2-7

CDR3 protein: CAIRRGLSTDTQYF
V gene: TRBV10-3
J gene: TRBJ2-3

CDR3 protein: CASSLEEGTGLYEQYF
V gene: TRBV11-1
J gene: TRBJ2-7